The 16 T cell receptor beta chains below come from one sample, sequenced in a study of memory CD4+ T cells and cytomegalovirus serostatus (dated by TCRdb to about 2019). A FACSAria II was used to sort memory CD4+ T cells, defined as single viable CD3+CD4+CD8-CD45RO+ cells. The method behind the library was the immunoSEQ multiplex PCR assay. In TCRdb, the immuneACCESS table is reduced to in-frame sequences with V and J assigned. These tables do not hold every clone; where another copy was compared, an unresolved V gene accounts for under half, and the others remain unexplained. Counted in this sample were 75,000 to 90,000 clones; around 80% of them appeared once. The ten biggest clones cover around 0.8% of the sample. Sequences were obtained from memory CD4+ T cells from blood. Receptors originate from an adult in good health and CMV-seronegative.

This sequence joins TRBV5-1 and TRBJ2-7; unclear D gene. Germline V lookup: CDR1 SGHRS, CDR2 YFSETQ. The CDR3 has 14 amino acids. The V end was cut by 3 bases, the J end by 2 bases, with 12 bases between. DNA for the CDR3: TGCGCCAGCAGCTCCTCCGTCCCAACCTACGAGCAGTACTTC. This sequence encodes CASSSSVPTYEQYF.

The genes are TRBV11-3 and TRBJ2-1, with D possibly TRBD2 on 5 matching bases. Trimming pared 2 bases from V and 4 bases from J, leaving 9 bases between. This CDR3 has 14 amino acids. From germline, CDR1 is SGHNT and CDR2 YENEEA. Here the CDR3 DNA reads TGTGCCAGCAGCTTATCCGGGGATTACAATGAGCAGTTCTTC. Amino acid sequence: CASSLSGDYNEQFF.

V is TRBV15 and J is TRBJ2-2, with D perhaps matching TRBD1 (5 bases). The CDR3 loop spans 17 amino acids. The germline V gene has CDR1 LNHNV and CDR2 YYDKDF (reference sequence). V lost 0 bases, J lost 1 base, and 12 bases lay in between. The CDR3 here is CATSRDLGQGNTGELFF. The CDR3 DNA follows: TGTGCCACCAGCAGAGATCTCGGTCAGGGGAACACCGGGGAGCTGTTTTTT.

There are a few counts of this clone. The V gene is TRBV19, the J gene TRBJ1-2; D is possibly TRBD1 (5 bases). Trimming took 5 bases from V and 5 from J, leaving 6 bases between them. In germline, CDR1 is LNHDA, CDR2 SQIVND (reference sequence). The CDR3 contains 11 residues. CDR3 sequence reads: CASSDRYGYTF. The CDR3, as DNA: TGTGCCAGTAGTGACAGATATGGCTACACCTTC.

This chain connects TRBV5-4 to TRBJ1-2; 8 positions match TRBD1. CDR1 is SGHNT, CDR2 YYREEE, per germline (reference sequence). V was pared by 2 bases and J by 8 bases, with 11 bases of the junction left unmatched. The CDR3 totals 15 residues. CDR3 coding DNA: TGTGCCAGCAGCTTTTTCGCAGGGGGCGCGAGAGGCTACACCTTC. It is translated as CASSFFAGGARGYTF.

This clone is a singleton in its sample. CDR3 region: CASSPAAGVAGELFF. CDR3 nucleotides: TGCGCCAGCAGCCCAGCAGCGGGGGTGGCCGGGGAGCTGTTTTTT. The chain links TRBV5-1 to TRBJ2-2; 8 positions agree with TRBD2. The CDR3 is made up of 15 amino acids. Germline CDR1 reads SGHRS; CDR2 reads YFSETQ. Losses at the gene ends were 4 bases for V and 6 bases for J; bases not matched to a gene: 8.

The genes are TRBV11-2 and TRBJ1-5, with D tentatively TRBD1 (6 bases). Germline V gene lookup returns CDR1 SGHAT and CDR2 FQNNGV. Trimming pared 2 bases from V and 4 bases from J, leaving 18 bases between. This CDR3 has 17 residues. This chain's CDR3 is CASSLTGTPPINQPQHF. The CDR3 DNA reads TGTGCCAGCAGCTTAACCGGGACACCCCCGATAAATCAGCCCCAGCATTTT.

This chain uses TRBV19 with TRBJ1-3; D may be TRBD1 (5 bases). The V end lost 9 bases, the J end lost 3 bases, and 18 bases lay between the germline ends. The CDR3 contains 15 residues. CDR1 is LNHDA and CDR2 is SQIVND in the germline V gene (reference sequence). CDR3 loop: CASSWDGNIGNTIYF. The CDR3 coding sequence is TGTGCCAGCAGTTGGGACGGGAACATTGGAAACACCATATATTTT.

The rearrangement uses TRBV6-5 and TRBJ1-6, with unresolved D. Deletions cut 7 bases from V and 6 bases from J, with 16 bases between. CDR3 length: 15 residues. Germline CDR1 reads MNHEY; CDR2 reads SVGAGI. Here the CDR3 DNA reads TGTGCCAGCACCTTGACCCCCGGTCCTAATTCACCCCTCCACTTT. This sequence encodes CASTLTPGPNSPLHF.

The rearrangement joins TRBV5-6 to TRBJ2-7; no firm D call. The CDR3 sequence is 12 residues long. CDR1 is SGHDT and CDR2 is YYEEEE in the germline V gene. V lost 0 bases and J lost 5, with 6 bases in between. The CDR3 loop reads CASSLGPNEQYF. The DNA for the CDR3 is TGTGCCAGCAGCTTGGGCCCCAACGAGCAGTACTTC. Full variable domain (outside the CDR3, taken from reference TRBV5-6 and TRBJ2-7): DAGVTQSPTHLIKTRGQQVTLRCSPKSGHDTVSWYQQALGQGPQFIFQYYEEEERQRGNFPDRFSGHQFPNYSSELNVNALLLGDSALYLCASSLGPNEQYFGPGTRLTVT.

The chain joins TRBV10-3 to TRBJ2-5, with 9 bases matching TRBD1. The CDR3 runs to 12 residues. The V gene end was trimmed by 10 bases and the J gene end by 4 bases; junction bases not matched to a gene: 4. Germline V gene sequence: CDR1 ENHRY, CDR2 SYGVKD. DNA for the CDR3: TGTGCCACCCGGACAGGGGCAGAGACCCAGTACTTC. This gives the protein CATRTGAETQYF.

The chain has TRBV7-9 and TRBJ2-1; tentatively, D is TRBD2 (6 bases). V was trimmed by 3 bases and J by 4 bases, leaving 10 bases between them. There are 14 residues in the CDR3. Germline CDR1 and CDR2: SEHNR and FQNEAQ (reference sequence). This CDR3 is CASSFPGEYNEQFF. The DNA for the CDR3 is TGTGCCAGCAGCTTCCCGGGGGAGTACAATGAGCAGTTCTTC.

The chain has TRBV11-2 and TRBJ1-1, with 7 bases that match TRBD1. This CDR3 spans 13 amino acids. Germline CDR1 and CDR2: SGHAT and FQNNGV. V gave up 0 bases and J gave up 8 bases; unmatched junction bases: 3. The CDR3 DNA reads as TGTGCCAGCAGCTTAGATTGGGACAGAGAAGCTTTCTTT. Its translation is CASSLDWDREAFF.

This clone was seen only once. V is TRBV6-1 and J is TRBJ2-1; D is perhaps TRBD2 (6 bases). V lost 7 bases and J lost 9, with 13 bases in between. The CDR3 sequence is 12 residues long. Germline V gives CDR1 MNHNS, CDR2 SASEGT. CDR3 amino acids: CASTTDYGEQFF. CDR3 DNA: TGTGCCAGCACCACGGACTACGGTGAGCAGTTCTTC.

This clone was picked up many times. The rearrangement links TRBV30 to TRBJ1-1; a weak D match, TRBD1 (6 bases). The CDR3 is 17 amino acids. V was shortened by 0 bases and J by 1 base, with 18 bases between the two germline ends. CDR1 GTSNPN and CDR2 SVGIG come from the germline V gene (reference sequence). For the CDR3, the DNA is TGTGCCTGGAGTGTTAGGGGGGGCTCAAGGAGGAACACTGAAGCTTTCTTT. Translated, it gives CAWSVRGGSRRNTEAFF.

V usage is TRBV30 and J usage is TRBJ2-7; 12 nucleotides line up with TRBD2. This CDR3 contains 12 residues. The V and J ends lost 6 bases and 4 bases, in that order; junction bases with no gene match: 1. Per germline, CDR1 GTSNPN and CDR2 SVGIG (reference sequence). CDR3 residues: CACGTSGYEQYF. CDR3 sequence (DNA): TGTGCCTGCGGGACTAGCGGGTACGAGCAGTACTTC.